This entry lists 11 T cell receptor beta chains sequenced from one sample in a study of CD8+CD57+ T cells in acquired aplastic anemia. TCR beta VDJ and CDR3 were profiled, and genomic DNA was the template. TCRdb reprocessed the reads via MiXCR and lists one record per CDR3 protein. Seen here are under 200,000 distinct CDR3 sequences, about 64% observed once, and the top ten hold 35% to 55%. What was sequenced was sorted CD4+, CD8+, or CD8+CD57+ T cells (not recorded which) from PBMCs. The receptor set was obtained from a human donor with severe aplastic anemia or a healthy control (not recorded which).

This clonotype has at least ten counts. This chain uses TRBV11-2 with TRBJ2-5; D tentatively reads TRBD1 or TRBD2 (6 bases each). V gave up 5 bases and J gave up 2 bases, with 15 bases separating them. Germline lookup yields CDR1 SGHAT and CDR2 FQNNGV. The CDR3 spans 15 residues. In nucleotides, the CDR3 is TGTGCCAGCAGCCCCATGGGGGGCCCACAAGAGACCCAGTACTTC. Amino acid sequence: CASSPMGGPQETQYF.

This sequence joins TRBV11-2 and TRBJ1-1; TRBD1 might be the D (5 bases). Trimming stripped 5 bases from V and 5 bases from J, with 15 bases between. CDR3 length equals 14 residues. CDR1 is SGHAT and CDR2 is FQNNGV in the germline V gene. The CDR3: CASSGTGPETEAFF. In DNA, the CDR3 is TGTGCCAGCAGCGGAACAGGCCCGGAGACTGAAGCTTTCTTT.

The rearrangement uses TRBV5-1 and TRBJ2-7; D is perhaps TRBD1 (6 bases). CDR3 size: 14 residues. Trimming removed 4 bases from V and 2 bases from J, with 13 bases in between. The germline gives CDR1 SGHRS, CDR2 YFSETQ. Here the CDR3 reads CASSVQGSPYEQYF. CDR3 nucleotide sequence: TGCGCCAGCAGCGTACAGGGATCCCCCTACGAGCAGTACTTC.

This clonotype was counted at least ten times. This chain links TRBV20-1 with TRBJ1-2, with 9 bases matching TRBD1. J lost 3 bases, V lost 3 bases, and 14 bases had no gene match. Looked up from germline, CDR1 is DFQATT and CDR2 is SNEGSKA (reference sequence). The CDR3 loop spans 17 amino acids. CDR3: CSARVKTAQGADYGYTF. CDR3 nucleotide sequence: TGCAGTGCTAGGGTAAAAACGGCACAGGGGGCTGACTATGGCTACACCTTC.

Only a few counts were recorded for this clonotype. V usage is TRBV5-5 and J usage is TRBJ2-5; possibly TRBD1 or TRBD2 for D (5 bases each). In germline, CDR1 is SGHKS, CDR2 YYEKEE (reference sequence). Deletions cut 2 bases from V and 3 bases from J, with 14 bases between. CDR3 size: 15 residues. Here the CDR3 DNA reads TGTGCCAGCAGCTTCGGGGACCAGAGAGAAGAGACCCAGTACTTC. Encoded protein: CASSFGDQREETQYF.

V gene TRBV24-1 combines with J gene TRBJ1-2; TRBD1 aligns across 10 bases. The germline CDR1 and CDR2 sequences are KGHDR and SFDVKD. The CDR3 runs to 15 residues. The J segment lost 7 bases and the V segment lost 4 bases, leaving 8 bases of the junction unmatched. CDR3 residues: CATSDSRQGASGYTF. The DNA of the CDR3 is TGTGCCACCAGTGACTCCAGACAGGGGGCCTCTGGCTACACCTTC.

The chain links TRBV5-1 to TRBJ1-6, with D perhaps TRBD1 (5 bases). CDR1 is SGHRS, CDR2 YFSETQ, per germline. Trimming shortened V by 3 bases and J by 13 bases, and 17 bases separated the two germline ends. CDR3 length: 14 residues. DNA of the CDR3: TGCGCCAGCAGCTCTCAGGACATGATGGGGCCCCTCCACTTT. Its translation is CASSSQDMMGPLHF.

The gene calls are TRBV10-2 and TRBJ2-1; 10 nucleotides align to TRBD2. The germline V gene encodes CDR1 WSHSY and CDR2 SAAADI. V gave up 3 bases and J gave up 8 bases; unmatched junction bases: 4. The CDR3 is 14 amino acids. The CDR3 loop is CASSDVAGGYEQFF. CDR3 DNA: TGCGCCAGCAGTGATGTAGCGGGAGGATATGAGCAGTTCTTC.

This clonotype was seen at least ten times. The V gene is TRBV15, the J gene TRBJ2-7; 14 positions agree with TRBD2. CDR1 is LNHNV, CDR2 YYDKDF, per germline (reference sequence). After removal of 0 bases from V and 0 bases from J, the junction contained 4 bases not matched to a gene. The CDR3 is 18 residues long. For the CDR3, the DNA is TGTGCCACCAGCAGAGATGTGGGGACTAGCGGGAGCTCCTACGAGCAGTACTTC. It codes for CATSRDVGTSGSSYEQYF.

This clonotype occurred once. The gene calls are TRBV5-1 and TRBJ2-6; 10 nucleotides align to TRBD2. V lost 1 base and J lost 0; bases outside the gene matches: 13. The CDR3 has 21 amino acids. From germline, CDR1 is SGHRS and CDR2 YFSETQ. The CDR3: CASSLSGGANPPPSGANVLTF. The CDR3 coding sequence is TGCGCCAGCAGCTTGAGCGGGGGGGCCAATCCTCCACCCTCTGGGGCCAACGTCCTGACTTTC.

This chain links TRBV7-3 with TRBJ1-1; 12 positions agree with TRBD1. CDR1 and CDR2 (germline): SGHTA, FQGTGA. The V and J ends lost 4 bases and 11 bases, in that order; junction bases with no gene match: 11. The CDR3 covers 15 residues. In DNA form, the CDR3 reads TGTGCCAGCAGCTCCCCTGGGGACAGGGGGCGCAAGGCTTTCTTT. It yields the protein CASSSPGDRGRKAFF.